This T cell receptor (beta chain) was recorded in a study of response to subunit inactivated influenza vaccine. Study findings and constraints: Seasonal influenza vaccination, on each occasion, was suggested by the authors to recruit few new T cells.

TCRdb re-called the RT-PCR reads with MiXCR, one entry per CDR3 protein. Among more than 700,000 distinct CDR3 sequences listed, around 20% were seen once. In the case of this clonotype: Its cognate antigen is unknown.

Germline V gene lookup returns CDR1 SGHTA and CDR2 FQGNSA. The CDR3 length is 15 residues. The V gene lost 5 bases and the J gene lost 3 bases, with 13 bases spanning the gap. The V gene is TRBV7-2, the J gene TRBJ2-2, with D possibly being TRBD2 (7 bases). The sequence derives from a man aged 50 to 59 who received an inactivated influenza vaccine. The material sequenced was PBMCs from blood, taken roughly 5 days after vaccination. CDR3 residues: CASSQQGGDTGELFF. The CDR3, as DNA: TGTGCCAGCAGCCAACAGGGAGGGGACACCGGGGAGCTGTTTTTT.